These 20 T cell receptor beta chains were all obtained from the same sample, sequenced in a study of blood T cells in healthy people across ages. Using a J-beta primer mix together with a sample-barcoded 5' primer, a second PCR was run for roughly 7 to 11 cycles. TCRdb passed the 5' RACE reads through MiXCR, listing each CDR3 protein once. The sample contains some 890,000 distinct CDR3 sequences, under 35% of which appear only once. These data were also reused for a study on T cells of mothers and their children.

Sequencing was carried out using blood. The receptors were gathered from a middle-aged woman in good health.

The chain has TRBV20-1 and TRBJ1-1, with 8 positions matching TRBD1. The germline V gene has CDR1 DFQATT and CDR2 SNEGSKA (reference sequence). V shed 5 bases, J shed 7 bases, and the junction held 12 bases outside the gene matches. This CDR3 has 14 amino acids. Written as DNA, the CDR3 is TGCAGTGCTCCCCTCCTAGGACAGGGTGTTGAAGCTTTCTTT. Protein product: CSAPLLGQGVEAFF.

A note on this clonotype: The CDR3 does not close with the conserved phenylalanine or tryptophan, likely indicating a read error. J is TRBJ2-6 and V is TRBV28, with 9 nucleotides matching TRBD1. Per germline, CDR1 MDHEN and CDR2 SYDVKM. The CDR3 extends over 17 amino acids. Trimming cost V 9 bases and J 0 bases; bases outside gene matches: 9. CDR3 sequence reads: CASIPGQGFSGANVLTS. The DNA for the CDR3 is TGTGCCAGTATCCCAGGACAGGGGTTCTCTGGGGCCAACGTCCTGACTTCC.

This clonotype has at least ten counts. This chain joins TRBV20-1 and TRBJ1-5; 8 bases map to TRBD1. The V and J ends lost 6 bases and 3 bases, in that order; junction bases with no gene match: 4. Germline-derived CDR1 and CDR2 are DFQATT and SNEGSKA (reference sequence). The CDR3 sequence is 13 residues long. Written as DNA, the CDR3 is TGCAGTGCCATGGACAGGGACAATCAGCCCCAGCATTTT. This gives the protein CSAMDRDNQPQHF.

This clonotype was seen more than once but under ten times. Mismatch with germline at one junction end may stem from a read error. The chain combines TRBV19 with TRBJ2-1, with D uncertain. Germline V CDR1 and CDR2: LNHDA, SQIVND (reference sequence). CDR3 length equals 13 residues. As DNA, the CDR3 is TGTGCCAGTGCTAGTGAGTCCTACAATGAACAGTTCTTC. This encodes CASASESYNEQFF.

The chain links TRBV7-9 to TRBJ2-2; 7 bases align to TRBD1. V lost 5 bases and J lost 4; bases outside the gene matches: 7. This CDR3 has 15 amino acids. Looked up from germline, CDR1 is SEHNR and CDR2 is FQNEAQ (reference sequence). CDR3 DNA sequence: TGTGCCAGCAGCCCACAGACAGGGTCCACCGGGGAGCTGTTTTTT. It is translated as CASSPQTGSTGELFF.

The V and J genes are TRBV6-6 and TRBJ1-5, with D uncertain. V lost 3 bases, J lost 3 bases, and 12 bases lay in between. In germline, CDR1 is MNHNY, CDR2 SVGAGI (reference sequence). This CDR3 comprises 15 residues. CDR3 loop: CASSYPLQDNQPQHF. The DNA of the CDR3 is TGTGCCAGCAGTTATCCGCTCCAGGACAATCAGCCCCAGCATTTT.

Here the CDR3 reads CSVGDGGDEKLFF. CDR3 in DNA: TGCAGCGTAGGGGACGGAGGGGATGAAAAACTGTTTTTT. V is TRBV29-1 and J is TRBJ1-4; tentative D call: TRBD1 (5 bases). This CDR3 region has 13 residues. V lost 6 bases, J lost 6 bases, and 14 bases lay in between. Looked up from germline, CDR1 is SQVTM and CDR2 is ANQGSEA.

With regard to this clonotype: A much larger clonotype is one base distant, so this may be a read error. The chain combines TRBV5-1 with TRBJ2-7; no firm D call. The ends were cut back, 4 bases at V and 4 bases at J, with 12 bases in the middle. This CDR3 has 13 residues. Looked up from germline, CDR1 is SGHRS and CDR2 is YFSETQ. DNA of the CDR3: TGCGCCAGCAGCCAAGCTTGGTTGTACGAGCAGTACTTC. Translating gives CASSQAWLYEQYF.

The J gene is TRBJ2-7, the V gene TRBV6-5; maybe TRBD2 (5 bases). The CDR3 length is 13 residues. Trimming cost V 2 bases and J 5 bases, with 10 bases left between them. CDR1 MNHEY and CDR2 SVGAGI come from the germline V gene. The CDR3 nucleotides are TGTGCCAGCAGTTACGCCGGGATAGACGAGCAGTACTTC. This gives the protein CASSYAGIDEQYF.

This rearrangement joins TRBV12-3 or TRBV12-4 to TRBJ1-4; unclear D gene. Trimming removed 3 bases from V and 7 bases from J, with 9 bases in between. The CDR3 contains 13 residues. CDR3 region: CASSLSGSEKLFF. CDR3 DNA: TGTGCCAGCAGTTTGTCAGGTAGTGAAAAACTGTTTTTT.

In its sample, this clonotype was seen a few times. The V call is TRBV7-3, the J call TRBJ2-1; TRBD1 or TRBD2 may be the D gene (6 bases each). CDR3 size: 17 residues. Trimming removed 1 base at V and 4 bases at J, with 17 bases between. The germline gives CDR1 SGHTA, CDR2 FQGTGA. The CDR3 coding sequence is TGTGCCAGCAGCTTAATGGGAGTGGGGGGCGGATACAATGAGCAGTTCTTC. This encodes CASSLMGVGGGYNEQFF.

The chain recombines TRBV2 with TRBJ2-7, with 11 bases lining up with TRBD2. The CDR3 has 18 amino acids. Germline assignment: CDR1 SNHLY and CDR2 FYNNEI. J was trimmed by 2 bases and V by 7 bases; bases with no gene match: 16. The CDR3: CASITIWGLAGGTYEQYF. CDR3 nucleotides: TGTGCCAGCATCACAATCTGGGGTCTAGCGGGGGGAACCTACGAGCAGTACTTC. Supplemented by reference TRBV2 and TRBJ2-7, the full variable domain reads EPEVTQTPSHQVTQMGQEVILRCVPISNHLYFYWYRQILGQKVEFLVSFYNNEISEKSEIFDDQFSVERPDGSNFTLKIRSTKLEDSAMYFCASITIWGLAGGTYEQYFGPGTRLTVT.

The J gene is TRBJ2-5, the V gene TRBV6-2 or TRBV6-3; weak D call: TRBD1 (5 bases). V dropped 2 bases and J dropped 1 base, with 11 bases sitting between them. Germline V CDR1 and CDR2: MNHEY, SVGEGT. The CDR3 totals 15 residues. The CDR3 bases are TGTGCCAGCAGTTACGTTGGGGCGCCCCAAGAGACCCAGTACTTC. It translates to CASSYVGAPQETQYF.

V is TRBV28 and J is TRBJ2-7, with D unresolved. The CDR3 is 15 amino acids. V lost 6 bases to trimming and J lost 4 bases, with 19 bases between them. Looked up from germline, CDR1 is MDHEN and CDR2 is SYDVKM. CDR3 bases: TGTGCCAGCAGCACTGGTACGCAGCCGGATTACGAGCAGTACTTC. This sequence encodes CASSTGTQPDYEQYF.

This clonotype was seen many times. The chain joins TRBV28 to TRBJ2-7; 13 bases map to TRBD2. V trimming: 7 bases; J trimming: 2 bases; junction bases outside the gene matches: 11. The CDR3 consists of 17 residues. Germline CDR1 and CDR2: MDHEN and SYDVKM. In nucleotides, the CDR3 is TGTGCCAGCAATCCGATTGGGACTAGCGGGGCGGCCTACGAGCAGTACTTC. Translated: CASNPIGTSGAAYEQYF.

This clonotype was seen more than once but under ten times. The gene calls are TRBV20-1 and TRBJ2-7, with a tentative D call TRBD1 (6 bases). With 5 bases removed from V and 2 bases from J, the gap between germline ends came to 16 bases. Germline V gene data show CDR1 as DFQATT and CDR2 as SNEGSKA (reference sequence). The CDR3 contains 14 residues. CDR3 sequence (DNA): TGCAGTGCTCATGTTAGGGGGAACACCTACGAGCAGTACTTC. The encoded protein is CSAHVRGNTYEQYF.

In this sample, this clonotype turned up many times. This chain uses TRBV10-3 with TRBJ1-2; TRBD1 matches 12 bases. Trimming removed 3 bases from V and 7 bases from J; junction bases left unmatched: 9. Germline assignment: CDR1 ENHRY and CDR2 SYGVKD. CDR3 size: 16 residues. In DNA, the CDR3 is TGTGCCATCAGTGAACCGCCGGGACAGGGGGCGCTTGGCTACACCTTC. Its protein is CAISEPPGQGALGYTF.

The V gene is TRBV2, the J gene TRBJ2-4; TRBD2 matches 7 bases. Trimming removed 3 bases from V and 13 bases from J; junction bases left unmatched: 15. CDR1 SNHLY and CDR2 FYNNEI come from the germline V gene. The CDR3 contains 15 residues. The chain's CDR3 is CASSEAGRTGGEQYF. For the CDR3, the DNA is TGTGCCAGCAGTGAGGCAGGGAGGACGGGGGGTGAGCAGTACTTC.

There are a few counts of this clonotype. The gene calls are TRBV7-2 and TRBJ1-2; possible D gene TRBD1, 5 bases. The germline V gene encodes CDR1 SGHTA and CDR2 FQGNSA. The ends were cut back, 2 bases at V and 5 bases at J, with 18 bases in the middle. This CDR3 comprises 16 residues. CDR3: CASSLRWDAGSYGYTF. CDR3 nucleotide sequence: TGTGCCAGCAGCTTAAGGTGGGACGCGGGAAGTTATGGCTACACCTTC.

This clonotype was detected a few times. The chain uses TRBV5-1 and TRBJ2-7; maybe TRBD2 (5 bases). Trimming removed 0 bases from V and 3 bases from J, with 13 bases in between. CDR3 length: 15 amino acids. Germline V gives CDR1 SGHRS, CDR2 YFSETQ. CDR3 region: CASSLGGWSSYEQYF. CDR3 nucleotide sequence: TGCGCCAGCAGCTTGGGAGGGTGGAGTAGCTACGAGCAGTACTTC. The complete variable domain, with remaining parts taken from reference TRBV5-1 and TRBJ2-7, reads KAGVTQTPRYLIKTRGQQVTLSCSPISGHRSVSWYQQTPGQGLQFLFEYFSETQRNKGNFPGRFSGRQFSNSRSEMNVSTLELGDSALYLCASSLGGWSSYEQYFGPGTRLTVT.